The 11 T cell receptor beta chains presented below share a single source sample, sequenced in a study of cytomegalovirus exposure and HLA in healthy donors. Profiling relied on immunoSEQ multiplex PCR, and the TCRdb table lists in-frame clones only, not all of them. The profile shows 250,000 to 400,000 clones, over 75% of them singletons. The source material was PBMCs. Receptors were obtained from a young man in good health and CMV-seronegative.

The gene calls are TRBV7-9 and TRBJ2-1; 7 bases line up with TRBD2. The CDR3 totals 12 residues. Germline CDR1 reads SEHNR; CDR2 reads FQNEAQ (reference sequence). Trimming at V came to 4 bases and at J to 7 bases, leaving 1 base not matched to a gene. This CDR3 is CASSSGGNEQFF. CDR3 nucleotides: TGTGCCAGCAGCTCGGGGGGAAATGAGCAGTTCTTC.

This clone was detected only once. This CDR3 is also generated by other DNA sequences in the sample. The V and J genes are TRBV18 and TRBJ2-5; no reliable D call. Deletions cut 1 base from V and 5 bases from J, with 5 bases between. Germline V CDR1 and CDR2: KGHSH, LQKENI. The CDR3 has 12 residues. The CDR3 spells CASSPRQETQYF. CDR3 DNA sequence: TGTGCCAGCTCACCACGGCAGGAGACCCAGTACTTC.

This chain joins TRBV19 and TRBJ1-2; a weak D match, TRBD1 (6 bases). Trimming removed 4 bases at V and 8 bases at J, with 14 bases between. The CDR3 extends over 13 amino acids. Looked up from germline, CDR1 is LNHDA and CDR2 is SQIVND (reference sequence). The CDR3 reads CASSSTGFGGYTF. The DNA of the CDR3 is TGTGCCAGTAGTAGCACAGGGTTCGGGGGCTACACCTTC.

V gene TRBV4-1 combines with J gene TRBJ2-1; 14 positions match TRBD2. Germline V gene lookup returns CDR1 MGHRA and CDR2 YSYEKL. The junction had 8 bases not matched to a gene; V was cut back by 1 base and J by 9 bases. This CDR3 has 17 residues. The CDR3 region has the DNA TGCGCCAGCAGCCAAGTAATGACTAGCGGGGGGGTGGGTGAGCAGTTCTTC. Translating gives CASSQVMTSGGVGEQFF.

This clone was seen ten or more times. V usage is TRBV15 and J usage is TRBJ1-2; D unresolved. Deletions cut 0 bases from V and 2 bases from J, with 10 bases between. Germline CDR1 is LNHNV and CDR2 is YYDKDF (reference sequence). This CDR3 has 15 residues. The CDR3 sequence: CATSRDSPGNYGYTF. CDR3 sequence (DNA): TGTGCCACCAGCAGAGATTCTCCGGGGAACTATGGCTACACCTTC.

The chain carries TRBV7-9 and TRBJ1-2; possibly TRBD1 for D (5 bases). Germline CDR1 SEHNR, CDR2 FQNEAQ (reference sequence). The CDR3 contains 16 residues. V was cut by 5 bases and J by 8 bases, with 24 bases left in between. The CDR3: CASSLDVTATSKGYTF. Here the CDR3 DNA reads TGTGCCAGCAGCCTTGACGTGACAGCAACCTCCAAGGGCTACACCTTC.

In DNA, the CDR3 is TGTGCCAGCAGCCAGACAGGGAGCTCCTACGAGCAGTACTTC. Translation: CASSQTGSSYEQYF. This chain connects TRBV7-9 to TRBJ2-7, with TRBD1 matching 7 bases. This CDR3 region has 14 residues. Trimming cost V 5 bases and J 0 bases; bases outside gene matches: 4. The germline V gene has CDR1 SEHNR and CDR2 FQNEAQ (reference sequence).

The chain has TRBV5-6 and TRBJ2-2, with D hard to call. Deletions cut 0 bases from V and 3 bases from J, with 3 bases between. CDR1 is SGHDT and CDR2 is YYEEEE in the germline V gene. The CDR3 totals 13 residues. CDR3 DNA: TGTGCCAGCAGCTTGGCCGACACCGGGGAGCTGTTTTTT. Amino acids: CASSLADTGELFF.

V usage is TRBV4-1 and J usage is TRBJ2-7, with D possibly matching TRBD1 (5 bases). Trimming took 1 base from V and 3 from J, leaving 16 bases between them. Germline V gene sequence: CDR1 MGHRA, CDR2 YSYEKL. The CDR3 is 16 residues long. The CDR3 DNA reads TGCGCCAGCAGCCAAGGGTCAGGGTCCTTACTCTACGAGCAGTACTTC. Residues: CASSQGSGSLLYEQYF.

The CDR3 DNA follows: TGTGCCAGTAGCTCGACAGGCCGCTATGGCTACACCTTC. Its translation: CASSSTGRYGYTF. The chain carries TRBV19 and TRBJ1-2; TRBD1 might be the D (6 bases). CDR3 length equals 13 residues. Trimming pared 6 bases from V and 4 bases from J, leaving 12 bases between. From germline, CDR1 is LNHDA and CDR2 SQIVND (reference sequence).

The chain is built from TRBV7-8 and TRBJ1-2, with 8 bases aligning to TRBD1. Germline V CDR1 and CDR2: SGHVS, FQNEAQ. The ends lost 6 bases at V and 4 bases at J; junction bases unmatched: 16. The CDR3 loop spans 17 amino acids. CDR3 sequence: CASSSNLQGAFSYGYTF. The CDR3 coding sequence is TGTGCCAGCAGTTCAAACCTCCAGGGGGCTTTTAGCTATGGCTACACCTTC.